What follows are 16 T cell receptor beta chains derived from one specimen sequenced in a study of Graves' ophthalmopathy and Graves' hyperthyroidism. Researchers took RNA transcripts and amplified TCR beta CDR3 regions from them. The first-round RT-PCR employed HTBI primers together with the Qiagen OneStep RT-PCR kit. A multiplex PCR was then performed as the second round. In TCRdb, the multiplex PCR reads were re-called with MiXCR into one record per CDR3 protein. The table lists about 220,000 distinct CDR3 sequences, roughly 21% of them singletons. Sequencing was performed on peripheral blood. These receptors all stem from a woman aged 50 to 65 with Graves' ophthalmopathy.

This clonotype was seen more than once but under ten times. The CDR3 nucleotides read TGTGCCAGCAGTTTTACCGATTATAGCAATCAGCCCCAGCATTTT. Protein sequence: CASSFTDYSNQPQHF. The chain has TRBV28 and TRBJ1-5; D gene ambiguous. The length of the CDR3 is 15 residues. CDR1 MDHEN and CDR2 SYDVKM come from the germline V gene. The V and J ends lost 3 bases and 0 bases respectively, with 9 bases between them.

This clonotype showed up many times. The rearrangement uses TRBV30 and TRBJ2-2; 9 bases fit TRBD2. The V and J ends lost 3 bases and 6 bases, in that order; junction bases with no gene match: 8. Germline V gene lookup returns CDR1 GTSNPN and CDR2 SVGIG (reference sequence). The length of the CDR3 is 15 residues. The CDR3 DNA reads as TGTGCCTGGAGGCGGACCGGGACTAGCCCCGGGGAGCTGTTTTTT. Its translation is CAWRRTGTSPGELFF.

This chain links TRBV5-1 with TRBJ2-7; 11 bases agree with TRBD2. V lost 0 bases and J lost 9; bases outside the gene matches: 14. This CDR3 spans 17 amino acids. Germline assignment: CDR1 SGHRS and CDR2 YFSETQ. CDR3 nucleotides: TGCGCCAGCAGCTTGGGGGTAGCGGGAGGGCCCGCCGCGGGGCAGTACTTC. This sequence encodes CASSLGVAGGPAAGQYF.

This clonotype was recorded many times. The chain couples TRBV28 to TRBJ1-1, with D uncertain. The germline CDR1 and CDR2 sequences are MDHEN and SYDVKM. The CDR3 consists of 11 residues. Trimming stripped 7 bases from V and 1 base from J, with 4 bases between. Written as DNA, the CDR3 is TGTGCCAGCAAAGGGAACACTGAAGCTTTCTTT. It codes for CASKGNTEAFF. Based on the CDR3 plus reference TRBV28 and TRBJ1-1, the full variable domain is DVKVTQSSRYLVKRTGEKVFLECVQDMDHENMFWYRQDPGLGLRLIYFSYDVKMKEKGDIPEGYSVSREKKERFSLILESASTNQTSMYLCASKGNTEAFFGQGTRLTVV.

The CDR3 sequence: CATSDGETQYF. In DNA, the CDR3 is TGTGCCACCAGTGACGGAGAGACCCAGTACTTC. The chain employs TRBV24-1 and TRBJ2-5; no clear D gene. Germline V gene sequence: CDR1 KGHDR, CDR2 SFDVKD. This CDR3 is built from 11 residues. Trimming shortened V by 4 bases and J by 4 bases, and 3 bases separated the two germline ends.

The chain combines TRBV6-2 or TRBV6-3 with TRBJ2-7; TRBD2 aligns across 8 bases. The germline gives CDR1 MNHEY, CDR2 SVGEGT. The CDR3 runs to 15 residues. The junction had 13 bases not matched to a gene; V was cut back by 7 bases and J by 5 bases. The CDR3 region is CASTSLQAGANEQYF. In nucleotides, the CDR3 is TGTGCCAGCACTTCCCTCCAAGCGGGAGCCAACGAGCAGTACTTC.

This clonotype appeared many times. This chain connects TRBV11-2 to TRBJ2-2, with D hard to call. The V and J ends lost 3 bases and 7 bases respectively, with 9 bases between them. Germline loops: CDR1 SGHAT, CDR2 FQNNGV. The CDR3 runs to 13 residues. CDR3 in amino acids: CASSLLVGGELFF. CDR3 coding DNA: TGTGCCAGCAGCTTGCTCGTAGGCGGGGAGCTGTTTTTT.

The sample holds many counts of this clonotype. This chain connects TRBV5-1 to TRBJ1-5, with D unresolved. Germline CDR1 SGHRS, CDR2 YFSETQ. CDR3 length: 14 amino acids. Trimming pared 0 bases from V and 9 bases from J, leaving 13 bases between. This CDR3 reads CASSLGAGFGPQHF. In DNA, the CDR3 is TGCGCCAGCAGCTTGGGGGCAGGCTTCGGGCCCCAGCATTTT.

As concerns this clonotype: This may be a read error, as it is one base from a much larger clone. The chain couples TRBV6-5 to TRBJ1-5; weak D call: TRBD1 (6 bases). Germline loops: CDR1 MNHEY, CDR2 SVGAGI. The CDR3 covers 13 residues. CDR3 in amino acids: CAGSYPGDQPQHF. CDR3 DNA sequence: TGTGCCGGCAGTTACCCAGGGGATCAGCCCCAGCATTTT.

This clonotype was seen repeatedly, ten times or more. The chain uses TRBV7-2 and TRBJ1-1; 7 positions match TRBD1. After removal of 4 bases from V and 6 bases from J, the junction contained 5 bases not matched to a gene. Germline CDR1 is SGHTA and CDR2 is FQGNSA. The CDR3 sequence is 13 residues long. CDR3 protein: CASSSTGAAEAFF. The CDR3 DNA follows: TGTGCCAGCAGCTCTACAGGGGCAGCTGAAGCTTTCTTT.

This clonotype was observed many times. V is TRBV2 and J is TRBJ1-1, with D unresolved. This CDR3 contains 14 residues. CDR1 and CDR2 (germline): SNHLY, FYNNEI. The V end lost 7 bases, the J end lost 3 bases, and 15 bases lay between the germline ends. In DNA, the CDR3 is TGTGCCAGCAACCGGGAACCTGGAGACACTGAAGCTTTCTTT. It yields the protein CASNREPGDTEAFF. Supplemented by reference TRBV2 and TRBJ1-1, the full variable domain reads EPEVTQTPSHQVTQMGQEVILRCVPISNHLYFYWYRQILGQKVEFLVSFYNNEISEKSEIFDDQFSVERPDGSNFTLKIRSTKLEDSAMYFCASNREPGDTEAFFGQGTRLTVV.

There are many counts of this clonotype. The chain has TRBV6-1 and TRBJ2-2; TRBD1 is a possible D gene (6 bases). CDR1 is MNHNS and CDR2 is SASEGT in the germline V gene. This CDR3 comprises 15 residues. Trimming pared 6 bases from V and 4 bases from J, leaving 15 bases between. This CDR3 reads CASRHRDIFTGELFF. The CDR3 coding sequence is TGTGCCAGCAGACACCGGGACATCTTCACCGGGGAGCTGTTTTTT.

The chain is built from TRBV30 and TRBJ1-5, with D unresolved. V was cut by 0 bases and J by 8 bases, with 11 bases left in between. The CDR3 extends over 13 amino acids. CDR1 GTSNPN and CDR2 SVGIG come from the germline V gene (reference sequence). CDR3 loop: CAWSVPSPKPQHF. The CDR3 DNA reads as TGTGCCTGGAGTGTTCCCTCCCCCAAGCCCCAGCATTTT.

In its sample, this clonotype was seen many times. This chain links TRBV11-2 with TRBJ1-1; TRBD1 matches 12 bases. The CDR3 is made up of 15 amino acids. Germline values: CDR1 SGHAT, CDR2 FQNNGV. The junction had 5 bases not matched to a gene; V was cut back by 4 bases and J by 5 bases. The CDR3 reads CASSWGTGGSTEAFF. The CDR3 DNA reads as TGTGCCAGCAGCTGGGGGACAGGGGGCAGTACTGAAGCTTTCTTT.

This rearrangement joins TRBV5-1 to TRBJ1-6; D uncertain. Trimming shortened V by 2 bases and J by 9 bases, and 6 bases separated the two germline ends. CDR1 SGHRS and CDR2 YFSETQ come from the germline V gene. CDR3 length: 12 amino acids. CDR3 coding DNA: TGCGCCAGCAGCTTAGGGAGTTCACCCCTCCACTTT. Protein product: CASSLGSSPLHF.

This chain uses TRBV29-1 with TRBJ2-7; D is possibly TRBD1 (6 bases). The ends were cut back, 3 bases at V and 4 bases at J, with 13 bases in the middle. Germline-derived CDR1 and CDR2 are SQVTM and ANQGSEA. This CDR3 region has 13 residues. CDR3 region: CSVDAGQGYEQYV. The DNA of the CDR3 is TGCAGCGTTGACGCAGGGCAGGGGTACGAGCAGTACGTC.